A selection of T cell receptor beta chains follows, all from one sample in a study of cytomegalovirus exposure and HLA in healthy donors. Here immunoSEQ multiplex PCR was the method, and the copy in TCRdb shows in-frame clones only, minus some. The table lists nearly 100,000 clones, approximately 9% of them singletons. The sequenced sample was PBMCs. These receptors were taken from a man in his fifties or sixties in good health and CMV-seropositive. Each CDR3 is given with its conserved first and last residue. A D gene is named only where the DNA matches it firmly. Expanded clones get a size class; other rows say once, few or many, or leave the size out.

CDR3 DNA: TGTGCCAGCAGTTACGCGGGACTAGTGAACACCGGGGAGCTGTTTTTT
CDR3 protein: CASSYAGLVNTGELFF
clone size: few
J gene: TRBJ2-2
D gene: TRBD2
V gene: TRBV6-5

CDR3 DNA: TGTGCCAGCAGCGTAGAGGTGGGAGTGGGCACAGATACGCAGTATTTT
CDR3 protein: CASSVEVGVGTDTQYF
clone size: .
J gene: TRBJ2-3
D gene: .
V gene: TRBV9

CDR3 DNA: TGTGCCAGCAGTACGGGACTAGCCTCCTACAATGAGCAGTTCTTC
CDR3 protein: CASSTGLASYNEQFF
clone size: .
J gene: TRBJ2-1
D gene: TRBD2
V gene: TRBV5-8

CDR3 DNA: TGTGCCAGCAGTTTACAGGGGTCCTACGAGCAGTACTTC
CDR3 protein: CASSLQGSYEQYF
clone size: few
J gene: TRBJ2-7
D gene: .
V gene: TRBV27

CDR3 DNA: TGTGCCAGCAGTAAGACAGGGGGGTTCAATCAGCCCCAGCATTTT
CDR3 protein: CASSKTGGFNQPQHF
clone size: few
J gene: TRBJ1-5
D gene: TRBD1
V gene: TRBV27

CDR3 DNA: TGTGCCAGCAGTGATGGGGGGGGGCGAAAGGGCTATGGCTACACCTTC
CDR3 protein: CASSDGGGRKGYGYTF
clone size: few
J gene: TRBJ1-2
D gene: .
V gene: TRBV25-1

CDR3 DNA: TGCGCCAGCAGCCAAGAGGAATCAGGACTAGCGGGAGCGGGTGAGCAGTTCTTC
CDR3 protein: CASSQEESGLAGAGEQFF
clone size: .
J gene: TRBJ2-1
D gene: TRBD2
V gene: TRBV4-1

CDR3 DNA: TGTGCCAGCAGGATGACAGGGAGCAATGAGCAGTTCTTC
CDR3 protein: CASRMTGSNEQFF
clone size: .
J gene: TRBJ2-1
D gene: TRBD1
V gene: TRBV27

CDR3 DNA: TGTGCCTGGAGTGTGGGGGGGAGACTCTACGAGCAGTACTTC
CDR3 protein: CAWSVGGRLYEQYF
clone size: .
J gene: TRBJ2-7
D gene: TRBD2
V gene: TRBV30

CDR3 DNA: TGTGCCAGCAGCTACCGCCCTACCCCGGCTAGCGGGAGGGCCGGTGAGCTGTTTTTT
CDR3 protein: CASSYRPTPASGRAGELFF
clone size: .
J gene: TRBJ2-2
D gene: TRBD2
V gene: TRBV7-8

CDR3 DNA: TGTGCCAGCAGCCCCAAAGACAGGGATGAGCAGTTCTTC
CDR3 protein: CASSPKDRDEQFF
clone size: .
J gene: TRBJ2-1
D gene: TRBD1
V gene: TRBV13

CDR3 DNA: TGTGCCAGCAGCTTGATCCCCGAGCTAGCGGGAGGTACCTACGAGCAGTACTTC
CDR3 protein: CASSLIPELAGGTYEQYF
clone size: few
J gene: TRBJ2-7
D gene: TRBD2
V gene: TRBV5-6

CDR3 DNA: TGTGCCAGCAGCGGGGACAGGGCTTACGAGCAGTACTTC
CDR3 protein: CASSGDRAYEQYF
clone size: few
J gene: TRBJ2-7
D gene: TRBD1
V gene: TRBV13

CDR3 DNA: TGTGCCAGCACCAGGGCACCGGAAAAACTGTTTTTT
CDR3 protein: CASTRAPEKLFF
clone size: .
J gene: TRBJ1-4
D gene: .
V gene: TRBV6-6

CDR3 DNA: TGTGCCAGCAGTTTCGGACAGGGCGGGGATACGCAGTATTTT
CDR3 protein: CASSFGQGGDTQYF
clone size: .
J gene: TRBJ2-3
D gene: TRBD1
V gene: TRBV6-6

CDR3 DNA: TGTGCCATCAGTGAGTCGAGTGTGACTGGGGCCAACGTCCTGACTTTC
CDR3 protein: CAISESSVTGANVLTF
clone size: .
J gene: TRBJ2-6
D gene: .
V gene: TRBV10-3